The rows below give T cell receptor beta chains drawn from one sample of a study of T cell changes during pregnancy in multiple sclerosis. The method was immunoSEQ multiplex PCR; TCRdb's version includes in-frame clones alone and lacks a portion of them. This sample has some 100,000 clones; around nine tenths occur once, and the top ten carry 1% to 1.5%. The material was peripheral blood, obtained in the second trimester of pregnancy. The source is a female donor with multiple sclerosis, enrolled in a pregnancy study. The CDR3 runs from the conserved cysteine through the conserved F or W. A D gene is named only where the DNA matches it firmly. The size field is filled for only some rows; it gives once, few, many or a size class.

>TRBJ1-1|14|TRBD1|.|TRBV5-4
CASSLQGVNTEAFF
TGTGCCAGCAGCTTACAGGGGGTGAACACTGAAGCTTTCTTT
>TRBJ1-1|13|.|.|TRBV5-1
CASKTGLDTEAFF
TGCGCCAGCAAGACAGGTCTCGACACTGAAGCTTTCTTT
>TRBJ2-1|15|TRBD2|.|TRBV5-4
CASSSGTRMGNEQFF
TGTGCCAGCAGCTCCGGGACTAGGATGGGCAATGAGCAGTTCTTC
>TRBJ2-3|18|.|.|TRBV21-1
CASSKDPPAGNDTDTQYF
TGTGCCAGCAGCAAAGACCCTCCTGCAGGGAATGACACAGATACGCAGTATTTT
>TRBJ1-2|14|.|.|TRBV27
CASSPPRGMGGYTF
TGTGCCAGCAGCCCCCCCCGGGGGATGGGGGGCTACACCTTC
>TRBJ1-5|14|.|few|TRBV9
CASSRGPTNQPQHF
TGTGCCAGCAGCAGAGGCCCTACTAATCAGCCCCAGCATTTT
>TRBJ2-5|17|TRBD2|.|TRBV7-3
CASSLSGGEQYQETQYF
TGTGCCAGCAGCCTTAGCGGGGGGGAACAGTACCAAGAGACCCAGTACTTC
>TRBJ1-3|16|.|.|TRBV5-4
CASSIGQRRTGNTIYF
TGTGCCAGCAGCATCGGACAGCGGAGAACTGGAAACACCATATATTTT
>TRBJ2-4|12|.|.|TRBV29-1
CSVSGRGNIQYF
TGCAGCGTTAGTGGAAGAGGGAACATTCAGTACTTC
>TRBJ2-3|16|TRBD1|.|TRBV28
CASSLVRTGLTDTQYF
TGTGCCAGCAGTTTAGTTAGGACAGGGCTCACAGATACGCAGTATTTT
>TRBJ1-4|13|.|.|TRBV4-2
CASSQVFREKLFF
TGTGCCAGCAGCCAAGTGTTTCGGGAAAAACTGTTTTTT
>TRBJ2-3|13|TRBD2|.|TRBV14
CASRTSESDTQYF
TGTGCCAGCAGAACTAGCGAGTCAGATACGCAGTATTTT
>TRBJ2-3|13|TRBD1|.|TRBV19
CASSTTGVDTQYF
TGTGCCAGTAGCACTACAGGGGTCGATACGCAGTATTTT
>TRBJ2-1|16|TRBD2|once|TRBV29-1
CSVETSSGDLYNEQFF
TGCAGCGTTGAAACGTCTAGCGGGGACCTATACAATGAGCAGTTCTTC
>TRBJ2-7|17|.|.|TRBV4-1
CASSQALRTDSSYEQYF
TGCGCCAGCAGCCAAGCCCTTCGGACTGATAGCTCCTACGAGCAGTACTTC
>TRBJ1-6|13|.|.|TRBV6-1
CASGEQTNSPLHF
TGTGCCAGCGGGGAGCAAACAAATTCACCCCTCCACTTT
>TRBJ2-1|14|TRBD2|once|TRBV30
CAWTLAGEANEQFF
TGTGCCTGGACCCTAGCGGGGGAGGCAAATGAGCAGTTCTTC
>TRBJ1-5|14|.|.|TRBV7-9
CASSLAGGNQPQHF
TGTGCCAGCAGCTTGGCCGGGGGCAATCAGCCCCAGCATTTT
>TRBJ1-2|14|.|.|TRBV5-6
CASSQYRVGDGYTF
TGTGCCAGCAGCCAGTACAGGGTAGGGGATGGCTACACCTTC
>TRBJ2-7|13|.|.|TRBV6-1
CASSGPPVHEQYF
TGTGCCAGCAGTGGCCCCCCGGTCCACGAGCAGTACTTC
>TRBJ1-5|16|.|.|TRBV6-1
CASSGGLPTPNQPQHF
TGTGCCAGCAGTGGGGGCCTCCCAACTCCCAATCAGCCCCAGCATTTT